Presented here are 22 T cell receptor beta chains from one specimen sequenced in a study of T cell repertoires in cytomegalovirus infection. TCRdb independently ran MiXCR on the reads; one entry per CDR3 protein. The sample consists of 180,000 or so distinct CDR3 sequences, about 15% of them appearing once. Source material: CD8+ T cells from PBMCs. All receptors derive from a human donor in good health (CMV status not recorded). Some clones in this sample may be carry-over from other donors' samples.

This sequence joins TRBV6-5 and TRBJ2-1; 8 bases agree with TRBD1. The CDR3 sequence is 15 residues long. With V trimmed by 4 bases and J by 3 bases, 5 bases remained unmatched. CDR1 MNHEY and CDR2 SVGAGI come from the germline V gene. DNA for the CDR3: TGTGCCAGCAGTTCCCCGGGACAGGACTACAATGAGCAGTTCTTC. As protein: CASSSPGQDYNEQFF.

CDR3 bases: TGTGCCAGCAGTTTAATGGGCTATGAGCAGTTCTTC. It translates to CASSLMGYEQFF. This chain connects TRBV27 to TRBJ2-1, with D uncertain. Per the germline V gene, CDR1 is MNHEY and CDR2 is SMNVEV (reference sequence). The V end lost 2 bases, the J end lost 8 bases, and 7 bases lay between the germline ends. This CDR3 is 12 amino acids long.

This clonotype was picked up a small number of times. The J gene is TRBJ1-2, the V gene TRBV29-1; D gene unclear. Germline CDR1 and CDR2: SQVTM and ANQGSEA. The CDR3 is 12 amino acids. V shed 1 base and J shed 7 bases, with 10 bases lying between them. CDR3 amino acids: CSVEVRLGGYTF. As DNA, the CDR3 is TGCAGCGTTGAAGTAAGGTTGGGTGGCTACACCTTC.

CDR3 nucleotides: TGCGCCAGCAGCTTCTCCAGACAGGTAGCCTACGAGCAGTACTTC. It encodes CASSFSRQVAYEQYF. The V call is TRBV5-1, the J call TRBJ2-7, with D tentatively TRBD1 (6 bases). V lost 2 bases and J lost 2, with 14 bases in between. The germline V gene has CDR1 SGHRS and CDR2 YFSETQ. The CDR3 has 15 residues. The full variable domain, its missing parts supplied by reference TRBV5-1 and TRBJ2-7, is KAGVTQTPRYLIKTRGQQVTLSCSPISGHRSVSWYQQTPGQGLQFLFEYFSETQRNKGNFPGRFSGRQFSNSRSEMNVSTLELGDSALYLCASSFSRQVAYEQYFGPGTRLTVT.

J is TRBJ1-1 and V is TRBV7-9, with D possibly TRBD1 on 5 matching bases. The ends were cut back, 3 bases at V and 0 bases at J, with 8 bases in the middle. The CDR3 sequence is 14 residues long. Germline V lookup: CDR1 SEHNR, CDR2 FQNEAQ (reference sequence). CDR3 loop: CASSFEGLNTEAFF. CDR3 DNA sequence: TGTGCCAGCAGCTTCGAGGGGCTGAACACTGAAGCTTTCTTT.

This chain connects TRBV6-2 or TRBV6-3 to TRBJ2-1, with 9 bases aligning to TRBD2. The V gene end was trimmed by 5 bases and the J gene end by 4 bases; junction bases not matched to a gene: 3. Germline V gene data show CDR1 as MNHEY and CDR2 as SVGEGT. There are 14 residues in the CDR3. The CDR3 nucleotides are TGTGCCAGCAGTAATCTAGCGGGATACAATGAGCAGTTCTTC. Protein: CASSNLAGYNEQFF.

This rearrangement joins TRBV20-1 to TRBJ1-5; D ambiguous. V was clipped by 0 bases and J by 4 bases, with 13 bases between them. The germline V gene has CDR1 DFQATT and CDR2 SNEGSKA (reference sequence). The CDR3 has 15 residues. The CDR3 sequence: CSARDREGQNQPQHF. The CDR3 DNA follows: TGCAGTGCTAGAGATCGAGAAGGGCAGAATCAGCCCCAGCATTTT.

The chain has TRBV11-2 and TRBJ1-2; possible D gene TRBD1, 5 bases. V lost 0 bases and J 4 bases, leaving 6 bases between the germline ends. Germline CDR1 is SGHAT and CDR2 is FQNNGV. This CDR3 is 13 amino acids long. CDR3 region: CASSLEGGYGYTF. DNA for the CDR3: TGTGCCAGCAGCTTAGAGGGGGGCTATGGCTACACCTTC. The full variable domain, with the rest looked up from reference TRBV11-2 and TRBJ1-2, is EAGVAQSPRYKIIEKRQSVAFWCNPISGHATLYWYQQILGQGPKLLIQFQNNGVVDDSQLPKDRFSAERLKGVDSTLKIQPAKLEDSAVYLCASSLEGGYGYTFGSGTRLTVV.

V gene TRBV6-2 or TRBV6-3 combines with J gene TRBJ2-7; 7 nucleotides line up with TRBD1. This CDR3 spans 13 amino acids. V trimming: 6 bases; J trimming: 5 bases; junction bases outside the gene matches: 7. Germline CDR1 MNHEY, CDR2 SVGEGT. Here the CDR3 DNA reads TGTGCCAGCAGCCCCCGGGACAGAAACGAGCAGTACTTC. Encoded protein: CASSPRDRNEQYF.

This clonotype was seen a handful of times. CDR3: CASSPGMFYEQYF. As DNA, the CDR3 is TGTGCCAGCAGCCCCGGGATGTTCTACGAGCAGTACTTC. The J gene is TRBJ2-7, the V gene TRBV6-6; perhaps TRBD2 as D (5 bases). The CDR3 is made up of 13 amino acids. Germline V gene sequence: CDR1 MNHNY, CDR2 SVGAGI (reference sequence). The V end lost 6 bases, the J end lost 3 bases, and 12 bases lay between the germline ends.

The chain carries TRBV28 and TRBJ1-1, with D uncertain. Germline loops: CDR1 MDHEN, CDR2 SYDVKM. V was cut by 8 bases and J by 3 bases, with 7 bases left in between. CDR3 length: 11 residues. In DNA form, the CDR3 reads TGTGCCAGCGGTCCGGACACTGAAGCTTTCTTT. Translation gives CASGPDTEAFF.

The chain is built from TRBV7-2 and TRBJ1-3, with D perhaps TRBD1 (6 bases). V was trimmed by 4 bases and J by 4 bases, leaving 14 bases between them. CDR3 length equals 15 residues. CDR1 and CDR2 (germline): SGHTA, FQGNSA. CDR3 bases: TGTGCCAGCAGCTCGAGGGACATACAAGGAAACACCATATATTTT. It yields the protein CASSSRDIQGNTIYF.

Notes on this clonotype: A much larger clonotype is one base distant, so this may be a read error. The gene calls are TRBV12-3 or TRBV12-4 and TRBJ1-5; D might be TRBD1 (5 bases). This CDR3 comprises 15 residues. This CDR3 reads CASSSTWDGKQPQHF. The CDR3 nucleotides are TGTGCCAGCAGTTCTACTTGGGACGGCAAGCAGCCCCAGCATTTT.

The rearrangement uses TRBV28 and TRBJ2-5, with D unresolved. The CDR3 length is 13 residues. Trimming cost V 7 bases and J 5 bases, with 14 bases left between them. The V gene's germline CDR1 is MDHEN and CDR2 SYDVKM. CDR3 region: CASNSRNRETQYF. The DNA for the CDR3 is TGTGCCAGCAATTCCAGGAACCGGGAGACCCAGTACTTC.

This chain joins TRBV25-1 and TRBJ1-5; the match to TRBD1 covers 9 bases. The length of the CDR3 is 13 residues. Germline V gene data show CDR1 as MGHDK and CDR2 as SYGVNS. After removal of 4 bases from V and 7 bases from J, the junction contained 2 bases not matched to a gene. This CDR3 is CASSVDRGQPQHF. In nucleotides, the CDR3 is TGTGCCAGCAGTGTGGACAGGGGACAGCCCCAGCATTTT. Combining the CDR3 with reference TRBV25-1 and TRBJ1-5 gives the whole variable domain EADIYQTPRYLVIGTGKKITLECSQTMGHDKMYWYQQDPGMELHLIHYSYGVNSTEKGDLSSESTVSRIRTEHFPLTLESARPSHTSQYLCASSVDRGQPQHFGDGTRLSIL.

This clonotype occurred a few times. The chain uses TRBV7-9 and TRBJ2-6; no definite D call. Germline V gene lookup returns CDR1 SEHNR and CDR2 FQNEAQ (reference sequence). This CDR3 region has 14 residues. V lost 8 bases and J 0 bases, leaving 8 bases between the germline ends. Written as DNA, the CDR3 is TGTGCCAGCTCACCCAGCTCTGGGGCCAACGTCCTGACTTTC. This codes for CASSPSSGANVLTF. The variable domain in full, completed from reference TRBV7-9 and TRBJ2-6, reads DTGVSQNPRHKITKRGQNVTFRCDPISEHNRLYWYRQTLGQGPEFLTYFQNEAQLEKSRLLSDRFSAERPKGSFSTLEIQRTEQGDSAMYLCASSPSSGANVLTFGAGSRLTVL.

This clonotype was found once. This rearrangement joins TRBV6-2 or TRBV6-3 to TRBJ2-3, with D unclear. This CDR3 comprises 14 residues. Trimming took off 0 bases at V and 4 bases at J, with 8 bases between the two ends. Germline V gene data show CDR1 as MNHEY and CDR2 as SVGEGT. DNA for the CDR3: TGTGCCAGCAGTTACTCGCCAGCCCCAGATACGCAGTATTTT. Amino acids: CASSYSPAPDTQYF.

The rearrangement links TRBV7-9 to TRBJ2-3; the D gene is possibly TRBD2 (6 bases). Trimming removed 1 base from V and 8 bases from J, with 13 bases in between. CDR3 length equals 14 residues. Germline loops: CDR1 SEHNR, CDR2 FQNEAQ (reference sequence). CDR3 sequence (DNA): TGTGCCAGCAGCTTAGAGGCTATGGAGGGTACGCAGTATTTT. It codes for CASSLEAMEGTQYF.

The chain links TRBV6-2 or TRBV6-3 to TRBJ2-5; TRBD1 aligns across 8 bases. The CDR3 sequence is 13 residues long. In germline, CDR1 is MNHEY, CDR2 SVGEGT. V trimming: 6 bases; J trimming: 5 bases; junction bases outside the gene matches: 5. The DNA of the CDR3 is TGTGCCAGCAGGAAGACAGGGGAGGAGACCCAGTACTTC. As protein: CASRKTGEETQYF.

The CDR3 sequence is CSVETGSYEQYF. The CDR3 DNA reads TGCAGCGTTGAGACAGGATCCTACGAGCAGTACTTC. J is TRBJ2-7 and V is TRBV29-1, with a weak D call TRBD1 (6 bases). The V end lost 3 bases, the J end lost 1 base, and 7 bases lay between the germline ends. Germline CDR1 and CDR2: SQVTM and ANQGSEA. CDR3 length equals 12 residues.

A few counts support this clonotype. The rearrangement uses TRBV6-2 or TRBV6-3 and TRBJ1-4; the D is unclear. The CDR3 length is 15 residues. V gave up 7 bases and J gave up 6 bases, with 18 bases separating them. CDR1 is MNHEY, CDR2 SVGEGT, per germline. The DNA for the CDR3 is TGTGCCAGCATTAAAGGACGTCGGAGGGATGAAAAACTGTTTTTT. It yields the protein CASIKGRRRDEKLFF.

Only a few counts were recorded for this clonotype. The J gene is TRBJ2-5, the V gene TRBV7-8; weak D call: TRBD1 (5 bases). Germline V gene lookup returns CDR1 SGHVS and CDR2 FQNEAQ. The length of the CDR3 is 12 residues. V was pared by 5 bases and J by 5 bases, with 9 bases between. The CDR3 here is CASSHSGETQYF. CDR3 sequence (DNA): TGTGCCAGCAGCCATTCAGGGGAGACCCAGTACTTC.